This T cell receptor (beta chain) originates from a study of long-term antiretroviral therapy in people with HIV. Survey-level resolution applied to immunoSEQ assay v3.0. Sequenced by immunoSEQ multiplex PCR; TCRdb stores in-frame clones only, minus some. This sample has over 20,000 clones, with approximately 90% found just once. In its sample, this clone was seen once. The V end lost 4 bases, the J end lost 1 base, and 16 bases lay between the germline ends. CDR1 and CDR2 from the germline V gene are LNHDA and SQIVND (reference sequence). The CDR3 runs to 16 residues. Sequences were derived from unsorted PBMCs, sampled 1.9 years after starting antiretroviral therapy. This clonotype was obtained from a woman aged 25 to 39 with HIV. The chain joins TRBV19 to TRBJ1-1; the D gene is possibly TRBD1 (5 bases). CDR3 amino acids: CASSTIRRGRNTEAFF. CDR3 bases: TGTGCCAGTAGTACGATACGAAGGGGCAGGAACACTGAAGCTTTCTTT. Variable domain in full (rest from reference TRBV19 and TRBJ1-1): DGGITQSPKYLFRKEGQNVTLSCEQNLNHDAMYWYRQDPGQGLRLIYYSQIVNDFQKGDIAEGYSVSREKKESFPLTVTSAQKNPTAFYLCASSTIRRGRNTEAFFGQGTRLTVV.